This is a list of T cell receptor beta chains from one sample in a study of pediatric ulcerative colitis. Some clones are missing from TCRdb's copy, which holds only in-frame ones; the method was immunoSEQ multiplex PCR. The profile shows more than 40,000 clones, around 76% of them singletons. The sequenced sample was gut tissue. Source of these receptors: a girl between 5 and 17 years old with moderate ulcerative colitis. Both conserved end residues are part of each CDR3. Each record gives: V gene, J gene, D gene, clone size, CDR3 DNA, CDR3 protein. D genes are given only for firm matches. Size tells how often a clone was seen (once, few, many) or the class of an expanded clone, and some rows leave it out.

TRBV6-4,TRBJ1-2,.,.,TGTGCCAGCAGTGCCCTGGGGACCTATGGCTACACCTTC,CASSALGTYGYTF
TRBV11-2,TRBJ2-7,.,.,TGTGCCAGCAGCTCGCCTGGACAGTACGAGCAGTACTTC,CASSSPGQYEQYF
TRBV30,TRBJ2-7,TRBD2,.,TGTGCCTGGAGTCCGGGGGGGGTGGAGCAGTACTTC,CAWSPGGVEQYF
TRBV11-3,TRBJ2-1,.,.,TGTGCCAGCAGCTTAGGGCCCTACAATGAGCAGTTCTTC,CASSLGPYNEQFF
TRBV12-5,TRBJ1-1,TRBD1,.,TGTGCTAGTGGCCTCCCGGGACAGGCCCATTTCTTT,CASGLPGQAHFF
TRBV10-3,TRBJ2-7,TRBD2,.,TGTGCCATCAGGGGGGGACTAGCGGGAGTCTACGAGCAGTACTTC,CAIRGGLAGVYEQYF
TRBV7-9,TRBJ2-2,.,.,TGTGCCAGCAGCTTAGCCGGTCGGGGCGGGGAGCTGTTTTTT,CASSLAGRGGELFF
TRBV19,TRBJ2-5,.,few,TGTGCCAGTAGTATGCGGGATGGGGAGACCCAGTACTTC,CASSMRDGETQYF
TRBV7-9,TRBJ1-2,.,.,TGTGCCAGCAGCCCGTTGGAAATCTATGGCTACACCTTC,CASSPLEIYGYTF
TRBV11-2,TRBJ2-7,.,.,TGTGCCAGCAGCTCCCCCCGGTCGACAGCCTACGAGCAGTACTTC,CASSSPRSTAYEQYF
TRBV28,TRBJ2-7,TRBD2,.,TGTTCCTCGGGAGGTGGGGCCTCCTACGAGCAGTACTTC,CSSGGGASYEQYF
TRBV11-3,TRBJ2-1,TRBD2,.,TGTGCCAGCAGCTTGGGGCGGGAGAAACATGAGCAGTTCTTC,CASSLGREKHEQFF
TRBV5-1,TRBJ1-3,.,once,TGCGCCAGCGCCCCCGGGCAACCTGGAAACACCATATATTTT,CASAPGQPGNTIYF
TRBV11-2,TRBJ1-2,.,.,TGTGCCAGCAGCTTATATCCTGAGGGCAGTGGCTATGGCTACACCTTC,CASSLYPEGSGYGYTF
TRBV2,TRBJ2-2,.,once,TGTGCCAGCAGTCTGACTGCCCCCCCCGGGGAGCTGTTTTTT,CASSLTAPPGELFF
TRBV7-8,TRBJ1-1,.,.,TGTGCCAGCAGCTTAGGGGTGTCAGAAGCTTTCTTT,CASSLGVSEAFF
TRBV19,TRBJ2-1,.,.,TGTGCCAGTAGCATAGACGCATCAAGCTCCTACAATGAGCAGTTCTTC,CASSIDASSSYNEQFF
TRBV29-1,TRBJ1-2,TRBD1,.,TGCAGCGTTGAGAGGGGGCAAGGCTACACCTTC,CSVERGQGYTF
TRBV13,TRBJ1-1,TRBD1,.,TGTGCCAGCAGCTCCACACAGGGGGGACAACACACTGAAGCTTTCTTT,CASSSTQGGQHTEAFF
TRBV27,TRBJ2-7,.,.,TGTGCCAGCAGTTTAGGGGTTGCCTACGAGCAGTACTTC,CASSLGVAYEQYF
TRBV7-8,TRBJ2-6,TRBD1,.,TGTGCCAGCAGCTCCCGACGCCTGACAGGGCAGGGCTCTGGGGCCAACGTCCTGACTTTC,CASSSRRLTGQGSGANVLTF
TRBV18,TRBJ1-1,.,.,TGTGCCAGCTCGTTTAGGGTCGGGAGGGCGAACATGAACACTGAAGCTTTCTTT,CASSFRVGRANMNTEAFF
TRBV5-1,TRBJ1-2,.,.,TGCGCCAGCAGCTTGATAAGCCCCGAGGGGGGCTACACCTTC,CASSLISPEGGYTF
TRBV19,TRBJ1-5,.,few,TGTGCCAGTAGTGGAAATAGCAATCAGCCCCAGCATTTT,CASSGNSNQPQHF
TRBV2,TRBJ2-1,.,.,TGTGCCAGCAGTGACTGGAATGAGCAGTTCTTC,CASSDWNEQFF
TRBV21-1,TRBJ2-3,.,.,TGTGCCAGCAGCAAAGAAGGGGTTGGTGCCTATAGCACAGATACGCAGTATTTT,CASSKEGVGAYSTDTQYF
TRBV4-2,TRBJ2-2,TRBD1,.,TGTGCCAGCAGCGACCGTTATCACTCCGACAGGGGACCCGGGGAGCTGTTTTTT,CASSDRYHSDRGPGELFF
TRBV25-1,TRBJ2-7,TRBD2,.,TGTGCCAGCGCCACATGGGGGGGTCACGAGCAGTACTTC,CASATWGGHEQYF
TRBV18,TRBJ2-5,.,.,TGTGCCAGCTCACCGGGCGAGACCCAGTACTTC,CASSPGETQYF
TRBV11-2,TRBJ2-5,.,.,TGTGCCAGCAGCTTAGGAGGGCCGGTGACCCAGTACTTC,CASSLGGPVTQYF
TRBV11-1,TRBJ1-2,.,.,TGTGCCAGCAGCTCCACTCGATGGTGGGAAGATGGCTACACCTTC,CASSSTRWWEDGYTF
TRBV5-1,TRBJ1-1,.,few,TGCGCCAGCAGCTTCGGGACACTGAACACTGAAGCTTTCTTT,CASSFGTLNTEAFF
TRBV5-4,TRBJ2-3,.,.,TGTGCCAGCAGCCATCGACAGGACACAGATACGCAGTATTTT,CASSHRQDTDTQYF